This TCR beta chain was profiled in a study of shared clonotypes between healthy human individuals. Study-wide points: The low donor count limited represented genetic and exposure-history diversity. Only blood underwent sampling, and tissue repertoires likely differ.

TCRdb's table, derived via immunoSEQ multiplex PCR, lists solely in-frame clones and lacks some. The sample shows approximately 2.1 million clones, roughly 93% of them seen only once. Concerning this clone: Its antigen is not identified.

The sample comprised naive CD4+ T cells from PBMCs. This sample's subset: CD45RA+ positively selected. The sequence was collected from a young man in good health. Some clones in this sample may be carry-over from other donors' samples.

This chain's CDR3 is CASTGTSGLEQFF. CDR3 in DNA: TGTGCCAGCACCGGGACTAGTGGCCTTGAGCAGTTCTTC. The gene calls are TRBV6-6 and TRBJ2-1; 8 nucleotides match TRBD2. V dropped 7 bases and J dropped 9; count of bases not matched to a gene: 8. Germline CDR1 and CDR2: MNHNY and SVGAGI (reference sequence). The CDR3 contains 13 residues.